Presented here are 27 T cell receptor beta chains from one specimen sequenced in a study of OX40 agonist ivuxolimab in advanced cancers. Here immunoSEQ multiplex PCR was the method, and the copy in TCRdb shows in-frame clones only, minus some. The table records over 80,000 clones, approximately 89% of them present only once. This material consisted of CD4+ or CD8+ T cells sorted from blood, taken in a trial of the OX40 agonist ivuxolimab. Source of these receptors: an adult with an advanced solid tumor such as melanoma, head and neck, liver or kidney cancer.

The chain uses TRBV9 and TRBJ1-2, with D perhaps TRBD1 (5 bases). V was clipped by 1 base and J by 7 bases, with 11 bases between them. Germline CDR1 reads SGDLS; CDR2 reads YYNGEE. CDR3 length equals 13 residues. DNA of the CDR3: TGTGCCAGCAGCGTAAAGCAGGGCCGTGGCTACACCTTC. This translates into CASSVKQGRGYTF. Variable domain in full (rest from reference TRBV9 and TRBJ1-2): DSGVTQTPKHLITATGQRVTLRCSPRSGDLSVYWYQQSLDQGLQFLIQYYNGEERAKGNILERFSAQQFPDLHSELNLSSLELGDSALYFCASSVKQGRGYTFGSGTRLTVV.

This rearrangement joins TRBV7-2 to TRBJ1-4, with no clear D. Deletions cut 3 bases from V and 5 bases from J, with 13 bases between. CDR1 and CDR2 from the germline V gene are SGHTA and FQGNSA. The CDR3 contains 15 residues. The CDR3 DNA reads TGTGCCAGCAGCTTCATCGGCGGAAACAATGAAAAACTGTTTTTT. It codes for CASSFIGGNNEKLFF.

The chain is built from TRBV9 and TRBJ2-5, with TRBD2 matching over 9 bases. From germline, CDR1 is SGDLS and CDR2 YYNGEE. The CDR3 has 15 amino acids. Trimming took 7 bases from V and 5 from J; bases not matched to a gene: 12. CDR3 in amino acids: CASSQVAGAWETQYF. For the CDR3, the DNA is TGTGCCAGCTCCCAGGTAGCGGGAGCGTGGGAGACCCAGTACTTC.

V usage is TRBV29-1 and J usage is TRBJ2-2; D is ambiguous. The CDR3 covers 13 residues. Per the germline V gene, CDR1 is SQVTM and CDR2 is ANQGSEA. V lost 3 bases to trimming and J lost 6 bases, with 11 bases between them. The CDR3 bases are TGCAGCGTTGATCTCGGCGTGTCCGGGGAGCTGTTTTTT. Protein product: CSVDLGVSGELFF.

This clone was picked up a small number of times. The chain employs TRBV6-1 and TRBJ2-4, with a tentative D call TRBD2 (6 bases). This CDR3 comprises 13 residues. The V end lost 8 bases, the J end lost 0 bases, and 8 bases lay between the germline ends. The germline gives CDR1 MNHNS, CDR2 SASEGT. CDR3 coding DNA: TGTGCCAGCGGGGAGGTAGCCAAAAACATTCAGTACTTC. Protein: CASGEVAKNIQYF.

This clone has a single count. V is TRBV5-1 and J is TRBJ2-1, with TRBD2 as a possible D gene (5 bases). V lost 0 bases and J lost 6, with 13 bases in between. Germline CDR1 reads SGHRS; CDR2 reads YFSETQ. The CDR3 has 15 residues. CDR3 coding DNA: TGCGCCAGCAGCTTGGCCCTAGCTGCGTCCAATGAGCAGTTCTTC. Its protein product is CASSLALAASNEQFF.

The V gene is TRBV6-1, the J gene TRBJ2-5; 8 nucleotides align to TRBD1. V was pared by 4 bases and J by 4 bases, with 5 bases of the junction left unmatched. The V gene's germline CDR1 is MNHNS and CDR2 SASEGT. The CDR3 is made up of 14 amino acids. The CDR3 sequence is CASSVGQGGETQYF. The CDR3 DNA is TGTGCCAGCAGTGTAGGACAGGGTGGAGAGACCCAGTACTTC.

In its sample, this clone was seen once. Other DNA variants within this sample encode the same CDR3. This sequence joins TRBV30 and TRBJ1-2, with D perhaps TRBD1 (6 bases). The germline CDR1 and CDR2 sequences are GTSNPN and SVGIG (reference sequence). The CDR3 covers 13 residues. Trimming pared 0 bases from V and 7 bases from J, leaving 12 bases between. CDR3 nucleotide sequence: TGTGCCTGGAGTGTAGGGGGGGCGGGTGGCTACACCTTC. Its translation is CAWSVGGAGGYTF.

The rearrangement uses TRBV19 and TRBJ2-2; D gene ambiguous. Trimming pared 8 bases from V and 0 bases from J, leaving 10 bases between. The CDR3 has 14 amino acids. Germline V gives CDR1 LNHDA, CDR2 SQIVND (reference sequence). CDR3: CASCVTANTGELFF. The CDR3 region has the DNA TGTGCCAGTTGCGTGACGGCGAACACCGGGGAGCTGTTTTTT.

The genes are TRBV30 and TRBJ1-1; 12 bases are a match to TRBD1. V shed 2 bases, J shed 4 bases, and the junction held 11 bases outside the gene matches. Germline V gene lookup returns CDR1 GTSNPN and CDR2 SVGIG (reference sequence). There are 17 residues in the CDR3. The CDR3 loop is CAWSPGQGAGVGTEAFF. The CDR3 coding sequence is TGTGCCTGGAGTCCGGGACAGGGGGCCGGAGTCGGCACTGAAGCTTTCTTT. Drawing the rest from reference TRBV30 and TRBJ1-1, the complete variable domain is SQTIHQWPATLVQPVGSPLSLECTVEGTSNPNLYWYRQAAGRGLQLLFYSVGIGQISSEVPQNLSASRPQDRQFILSSKKLLLSDSGFYLCAWSPGQGAGVGTEAFFGQGTRLTVV.

The rearrangement links TRBV11-3 to TRBJ2-7; no clear D gene. The V end lost 1 base, the J end lost 4 bases, and 8 bases lay between the germline ends. Germline V gives CDR1 SGHNT, CDR2 YENEEA. This CDR3 is 13 amino acids long. This CDR3 is CASSLGLGYEQYV. CDR3 DNA: TGTGCCAGCAGCTTAGGTCTGGGATACGAGCAGTACGTC.

By sample share, this clone is medium-sized. The chain recombines TRBV7-9 with TRBJ2-7; TRBD1 might be the D (6 bases). Deletions cut 4 bases from V and 6 bases from J, with 7 bases between. Germline V lookup: CDR1 SEHNR, CDR2 FQNEAQ (reference sequence). The CDR3 length is 11 residues. CDR3 nucleotide sequence: TGTGCCAGCAGCTCACAGGGCGAGCAGTACTTC. Its protein product is CASSSQGEQYF.

This chain connects TRBV18 to TRBJ2-6, with D unresolved. The germline V gene has CDR1 KGHSH and CDR2 LQKENI. Trimming pared 2 bases from V and 2 bases from J, leaving 4 bases between. The CDR3 is made up of 14 amino acids. The CDR3 region is CASSPGPGANVLTF. The DNA for the CDR3 is TGTGCCAGCTCACCAGGGCCTGGGGCCAACGTCCTGACTTTC.

The J gene is TRBJ2-7, the V gene TRBV30; 11 bases map to TRBD2. V shed 2 bases and J 0 bases; nucleotides not matched to a gene: 9. The CDR3 covers 17 residues. The germline V gene encodes CDR1 GTSNPN and CDR2 SVGIG (reference sequence). The CDR3 reads CAWSFRTSGPSSYEQYF. The CDR3 DNA reads as TGTGCCTGGAGTTTCCGGACTAGCGGGCCTAGCTCCTACGAGCAGTACTTC.

The rearrangement uses TRBV6-6 and TRBJ2-3; D ambiguous. CDR1 MNHNY and CDR2 SVGAGI come from the germline V gene (reference sequence). Trimming pared 8 bases from V and 0 bases from J, leaving 6 bases between. CDR3 length: 12 residues. This chain's CDR3 is CASSASTDTQYF. CDR3 DNA sequence: TGTGCCAGCTCGGCAAGCACAGATACGCAGTATTTT.

In DNA, the CDR3 is TGTGCCAGCAGCTCAGACGGGACAGCCGCTTTCTCTGGAAACACCATATATTTT. This sequence encodes CASSSDGTAAFSGNTIYF. The chain couples TRBV7-8 to TRBJ1-3; TRBD1 matches at 7 bases. Germline V CDR1 and CDR2: SGHVS, FQNEAQ. The CDR3 runs to 18 residues. V lost 4 bases to trimming and J lost 0 bases; unmatched junction nucleotides: 12.

V is TRBV7-9 and J is TRBJ2-6, with a weak D call TRBD2 (5 bases). Trimming cost V 3 bases and J 2 bases, with 8 bases left between them. Germline V CDR1 and CDR2: SEHNR, FQNEAQ (reference sequence). The CDR3 has 15 residues. The CDR3 here is CASSFAGAGANVLTF. The CDR3 DNA sequence: TGTGCCAGCAGCTTTGCCGGGGCTGGGGCCAACGTCCTGACTTTC.

V usage is TRBV5-1 and J usage is TRBJ2-1; 11 bases agree with TRBD2. Germline V gene lookup returns CDR1 SGHRS and CDR2 YFSETQ. The J segment lost 7 bases and the V segment lost 1 base, leaving 7 bases of the junction unmatched. The CDR3 length is 16 residues. The CDR3 here is CASSLQLAGDGNEQFF. DNA of the CDR3: TGCGCCAGCAGCTTGCAACTAGCGGGAGATGGGAATGAGCAGTTCTTC.

The genes are TRBV5-4 and TRBJ2-1; 7 bases agree with TRBD2. CDR1 SGHNT and CDR2 YYREEE come from the germline V gene (reference sequence). Trimming at V came to 4 bases and at J to 9 bases, leaving 7 bases not matched to a gene. The CDR3 totals 13 residues. Written as DNA, the CDR3 is TGTGCCAGCAGCCCCGGACTAGATGGTGAGCAGTTCTTC. As protein: CASSPGLDGEQFF.

The gene calls are TRBV27 and TRBJ1-6, with D uncertain. The ends were cut back, 5 bases at V and 5 bases at J, with 13 bases in the middle. The CDR3 sequence is 15 residues long. CDR1 is MNHEY and CDR2 is SMNVEV in the germline V gene (reference sequence). CDR3 bases: TGTGCCAGCAGTATTAGTAGGACGAATAATTCACCCCTCCACTTT. Translation gives CASSISRTNNSPLHF.

This chain links TRBV27 with TRBJ2-1, with D maybe TRBD2 (6 bases). Trimming shortened V by 0 bases and J by 1 base, and 7 bases separated the two germline ends. This CDR3 contains 15 residues. Per the germline V gene, CDR1 is MNHEY and CDR2 is SMNVEV (reference sequence). The CDR3 DNA sequence: TGTGCCAGCAGTTTATCAGGGACTTCCTACAATGAGCAGTTCTTC. Translating it yields CASSLSGTSYNEQFF.

V and J are TRBV5-1 and TRBJ1-1, with 9 bases aligning to TRBD1. Trimming took 4 bases from V and 5 from J; bases not matched to a gene: 9. In germline, CDR1 is SGHRS, CDR2 YFSETQ. The CDR3 is 15 residues long. The CDR3 sequence is CASSVPGQGKTEAFF. CDR3 DNA sequence: TGCGCCAGCAGCGTACCGGGACAGGGCAAGACTGAAGCTTTCTTT. Full variable domain (outside the CDR3, taken from reference TRBV5-1 and TRBJ1-1): KAGVTQTPRYLIKTRGQQVTLSCSPISGHRSVSWYQQTPGQGLQFLFEYFSETQRNKGNFPGRFSGRQFSNSRSEMNVSTLELGDSALYLCASSVPGQGKTEAFFGQGTRLTVV.

The V call is TRBV21-1, the J call TRBJ2-7; no DNA check was done on the table's D call, TRBD1. TRBV21-1 is noted as a pseudogene. CDR3 size: 15 residues. CDR3 protein: CASSKDRESSYEQYV. The CDR3 DNA reads TGTGCCAGCAGCAAAGACAGGGAGAGCTCCTACGAGCAGTACGTC.

The CDR3 DNA sequence: TGTGCCAGCAGTGAGGGGGGAGGAGGGACCTACGAGCAGTACGTC. Protein sequence: CASSEGGGGTYEQYV. V gene TRBV6-1 combines with J gene TRBJ2-7, with TRBD2 as a possible D gene (6 bases). Germline CDR1 MNHNS, CDR2 SASEGT. The V and J ends lost 3 bases and 2 bases respectively, with 14 bases between them. CDR3 size: 15 residues.

The rearrangement links TRBV11-2 to TRBJ2-1, with D tentatively TRBD1 (6 bases). Germline V gene sequence: CDR1 SGHAT, CDR2 FQNNGV. With 1 base removed from V and 2 bases from J, the gap between germline ends came to 9 bases. The CDR3 covers 15 residues. As DNA, the CDR3 is TGTGCCAGCAGCTTAGGGACAGCCGCCTACAATGAGCAGTTCTTC. It specifies CASSLGTAAYNEQFF.

V is TRBV7-8 and J is TRBJ1-5, with a tentative D call TRBD1 (6 bases). The length of the CDR3 is 16 residues. Germline values: CDR1 SGHVS, CDR2 FQNEAQ. The V end lost 1 base, the J end lost 2 bases, and 12 bases lay between the germline ends. This CDR3 is CASSLVWAGGNQPQHF. The DNA of the CDR3 is TGTGCCAGCAGCTTAGTGTGGGCAGGGGGCAATCAGCCCCAGCATTTT.

The J gene is TRBJ2-1, the V gene TRBV18; unclear D gene. The V end was cut by 0 bases, the J end by 9 bases, with 6 bases between. The CDR3 has 12 residues. Germline values: CDR1 KGHSH, CDR2 LQKENI. Written as DNA, the CDR3 is TGTGCCAGCTCACCACCTAGCCCTGAGCAGTTCTTC. Translating it yields CASSPPSPEQFF.